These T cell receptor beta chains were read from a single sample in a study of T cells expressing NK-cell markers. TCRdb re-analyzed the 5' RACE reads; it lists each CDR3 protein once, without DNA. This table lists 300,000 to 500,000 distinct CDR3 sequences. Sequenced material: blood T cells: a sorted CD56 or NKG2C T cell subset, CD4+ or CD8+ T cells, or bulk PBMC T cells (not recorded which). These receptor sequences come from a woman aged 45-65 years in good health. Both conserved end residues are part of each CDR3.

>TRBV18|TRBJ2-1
CASSLLSRGEHNEQFF
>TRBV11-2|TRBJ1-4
CASSLHEKLFF
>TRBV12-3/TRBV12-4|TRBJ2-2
CASNGPAQPGELFF
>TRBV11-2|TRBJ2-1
CASSSYSRTRDRFF
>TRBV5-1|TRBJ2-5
CASSRTVLKETQYF
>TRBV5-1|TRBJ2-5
CASSENRVETQYF
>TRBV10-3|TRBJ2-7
CAISDPDRAYEQYF
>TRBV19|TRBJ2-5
CASRREMAAIQETQYF
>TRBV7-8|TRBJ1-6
CASSPDRLPYNSPLHF
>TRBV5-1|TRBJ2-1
CASSLDSSSNEQFF
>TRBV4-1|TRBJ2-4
CASSQDRGGINIQYF
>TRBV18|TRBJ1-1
CASSTLGTGETPNTEAFF
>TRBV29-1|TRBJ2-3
CSRGETYTQYF
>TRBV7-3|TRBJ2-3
CASSLGLDITDTQYF
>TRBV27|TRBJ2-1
CASSSPLRGLNEQFF
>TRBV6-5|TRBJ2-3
CASSHGQGDTQYF
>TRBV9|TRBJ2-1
CASSAVQGGEQFF
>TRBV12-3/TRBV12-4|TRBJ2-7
CASSFALAGAYEQYF
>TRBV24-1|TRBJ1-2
CATSDAYANYGYTF
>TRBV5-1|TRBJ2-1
CASSLRWGTAGNEQFF
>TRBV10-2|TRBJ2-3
CASREQGISDTQYF
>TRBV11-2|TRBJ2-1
CASSSLLAGGPGEQFF
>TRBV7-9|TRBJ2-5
CASSLGDAETQYF
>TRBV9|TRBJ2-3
CASSDLSGTSGTRTDTQYF
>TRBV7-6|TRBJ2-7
CASSLGEGTPYEQYF
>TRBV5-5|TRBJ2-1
CASSLSGLVPHNEQFF
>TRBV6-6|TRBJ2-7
CASSNGTPRPDEQYF
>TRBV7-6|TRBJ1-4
CASSHGTGNEKLFF
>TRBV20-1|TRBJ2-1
CSARNVWREEREQFF
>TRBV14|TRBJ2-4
CASSQGTSGPLAKNIQYF
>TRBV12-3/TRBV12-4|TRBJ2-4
CASSQGLRNIQYF
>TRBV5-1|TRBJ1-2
CASSLGGMANYGYTF
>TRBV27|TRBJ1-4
CAKGQFNEKLFF
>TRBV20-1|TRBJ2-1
CSARGGHRQGGRASSSYNEQFF
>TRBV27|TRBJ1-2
CASSPGADGYTF
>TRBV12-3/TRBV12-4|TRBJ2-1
CASNSGTSGSSPYNEQFF
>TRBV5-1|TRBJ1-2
CASSLGSQGEGYTF
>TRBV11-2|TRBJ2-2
CASSLVTRTDITGELFF
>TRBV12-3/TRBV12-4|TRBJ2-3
CASSPYLARERTDTQYF